The clone carrying this TCR beta chain showed up just once. This sample is part of a study of cytomegalovirus exposure and HLA in healthy donors. Vbeta (60) and Jbeta (13) primers were used in the PCR. Clones were read by immunoSEQ multiplex PCR, and TCRdb kept only the in-frame ones, dropping some. This table holds under 200,000 clones, roughly 70% found once. Healthy bone marrow donors formed the donor group. CDR1 and CDR2 (germline): SGDLS, YYNGEE. CDR3 size: 15 residues. V was clipped by 0 bases and J by 2 bases, with 9 bases between them. Material for sequencing was PBMCs. This chain connects TRBV9 to TRBJ1-3; maybe TRBD1 (5 bases). The TCR comes from a woman in her forties or fifties in good health and CMV-seropositive. The DNA of the CDR3 is TGTGCCAGCAGCGTAGCGGGGGAACCTGGAAACACCATATATTTT. This codes for CASSVAGEPGNTIYF.